Each of the 26 T cell receptor beta chains below was sequenced from the same sample in a study of blood T cell repertoires in COVID-19. The protocol was immunoSEQ multiplex PCR, while the TCRdb copy is restricted to in-frame clones and leaves out a portion. The table records about 100,000 clones, around nine tenths of them present only once. Sequenced sample: peripheral blood. These receptor sequences come from a human donor in a cohort sampled during active COVID-19.

The chain combines TRBV4-1 with TRBJ1-5, with unresolved D. The V end was cut by 0 bases, the J end by 5 bases, with 11 bases between. Germline loops: CDR1 MGHRA, CDR2 YSYEKL. CDR3 size: 15 residues. CDR3 coding DNA: TGCGCCAGCAGCCAAGATCCGAGGGATTATCAGCCCCAGCATTTT. It translates to CASSQDPRDYQPQHF.

The V gene is TRBV5-4, the J gene TRBJ1-2; D not resolved. V gave up 6 bases and J gave up 1 base, with 10 bases separating them. The CDR3 spans 13 residues. Germline CDR1 is SGHNT and CDR2 is YYREEE (reference sequence). CDR3 sequence reads: CASNYGFNYGYTF. CDR3 nucleotides: TGTGCCAGCAACTACGGATTTAACTATGGCTACACCTTC.

The chain is built from TRBV3-1 (or the pseudogene TRBV3-2) and TRBJ2-1; 7 nucleotides agree with TRBD1. The CDR3 consists of 14 residues. V shed 3 bases and J 2 bases; nucleotides not matched to a gene: 1. Germline V gives CDR1 LGHDT, CDR2 YNNKEL (reference sequence). CDR3 residues: CASSQTGPYNEQFF. In DNA form, the CDR3 reads TGTGCCAGCAGCCAGACAGGGCCCTACAATGAGCAGTTCTTC.

The chain uses TRBV6-4 and TRBJ1-6; 9 positions agree with TRBD1. V shed 4 bases and J 8 bases; nucleotides not matched to a gene: 6. CDR3 length equals 15 residues. Germline lookup yields CDR1 MRHNA and CDR2 SNTAGT. In DNA form, the CDR3 reads TGTGCCAGCAGTGCTCGCCGGACAGGGGATTCACCCCTCCACTTT. Its translation is CASSARRTGDSPLHF.

V is TRBV7-2 and J is TRBJ2-1; 9 nucleotides match TRBD2. The V segment lost 1 base and the J segment 13 bases; nucleotides outside the gene matches: 14. CDR3 length equals 16 residues. In germline, CDR1 is SGHTA, CDR2 FQGNSA. The DNA for the CDR3 is TGTGCCAGCAGCTTAGGATTTAGCGGGAGCCTTAATTTTCAGTTCTTC. Translating gives CASSLGFSGSLNFQFF.

The chain uses TRBV20-1 and TRBJ2-1, with TRBD2 matching over 8 bases. Germline values: CDR1 DFQATT, CDR2 SNEGSKA (reference sequence). Trimming cost V 3 bases and J 3 bases; bases outside gene matches: 7. The length of the CDR3 is 15 residues. CDR3 residues: CSASPPGLVYNEQFF. The CDR3 nucleotides read TGCAGTGCTAGTCCTCCGGGACTAGTCTACAATGAGCAGTTCTTC.

V and J are TRBV19 and TRBJ1-5, with 8 bases identical to TRBD1. This CDR3 region has 16 residues. V shed 5 bases and J 2 bases; nucleotides not matched to a gene: 8. The V gene's germline CDR1 is LNHDA and CDR2 SQIVND (reference sequence). CDR3 DNA: TGTGCCAGTAGTTCACACGGACAGGGAGGCAATCAGCCCCAGCATTTT. Residues: CASSSHGQGGNQPQHF.

The chain uses TRBV28 and TRBJ1-2, with D uncertain. Germline V CDR1 and CDR2: MDHEN, SYDVKM. The CDR3 spans 12 residues. Deletions cut 6 bases from V and 5 bases from J, with 10 bases between. The CDR3 region is CASSLEWYGYTF. CDR3 sequence (DNA): TGTGCCAGCAGCCTAGAGTGGTATGGCTACACCTTC.

V is TRBV15 and J is TRBJ2-2; 11 bases align to TRBD2. This CDR3 region has 21 residues. With V trimmed by 0 bases and J by 4 bases, 16 bases remained unmatched. The germline gives CDR1 LNHNV, CDR2 YYDKDF (reference sequence). CDR3 coding DNA: TGTGCCACCAGCAGAGATTCTTTGGCTAGCGGGAGGTTGGTTAGCACCGGGGAGCTGTTTTTT. As protein: CATSRDSLASGRLVSTGELFF.

In this sample, this clone turned up once. This chain links TRBV9 with TRBJ2-3; maybe TRBD2 (5 bases). Germline CDR1 is SGDLS and CDR2 is YYNGEE. The CDR3 consists of 13 residues. The ends were cut back, 0 bases at V and 9 bases at J, with 11 bases in the middle. This chain's CDR3 is CASSVAGEGTQYF. Written as DNA, the CDR3 is TGTGCCAGCAGCGTAGCAGGAGAGGGCACGCAGTATTTT.

There are a few counts of this clone. The rearrangement uses TRBV5-6 and TRBJ2-7, with 9 positions matching TRBD2. The CDR3 covers 15 residues. The trim removed 1 base at V and 4 bases at J, leaving 6 bases unmatched. Germline CDR1 SGHDT, CDR2 YYEEEE. As DNA, the CDR3 is TGTGCCAGCAGCTTGCCGCGGGAGGGGAGGTACGAGCAGTACTTC. Translation gives CASSLPREGRYEQYF. Using reference TRBV5-6 and TRBJ2-7 for the parts outside the CDR3, the full variable domain is DAGVTQSPTHLIKTRGQQVTLRCSPKSGHDTVSWYQQALGQGPQFIFQYYEEEERQRGNFPDRFSGHQFPNYSSELNVNALLLGDSALYLCASSLPREGRYEQYFGPGTRLTVT.

The V and J genes are TRBV6-6 and TRBJ1-1; no clear D. In germline, CDR1 is MNHNY, CDR2 SVGAGI (reference sequence). The CDR3 runs 13 residues. V shed 2 bases and J shed 10 bases, with 14 bases lying between them. The CDR3 coding sequence is TGTGCCAGCAGTTACCGAGGAGGGCTCCCAGCTTTCTTT. Protein: CASSYRGGLPAFF.

This chain connects TRBV7-2 to TRBJ1-5; unclear D gene. This CDR3 comprises 15 residues. The V end was cut by 1 base, the J end by 6 bases, with 13 bases between. Germline values: CDR1 SGHTA, CDR2 FQGNSA. This CDR3 reads CASSLDVAGSQPQHF. Here the CDR3 DNA reads TGTGCCAGCAGCTTAGATGTAGCCGGGAGTCAGCCCCAGCATTTT. Variable domain in full (rest from reference TRBV7-2 and TRBJ1-5): GAGVSQSPSNKVTEKGKDVELRCDPISGHTALYWYRQSLGQGLEFLIYFQGNSAPDKSGLPSDRFSAERTGGSVSTLTIQRTQQEDSAVYLCASSLDVAGSQPQHFGDGTRLSIL.

The chain carries TRBV4-1 and TRBJ2-3; 8 bases fit TRBD1. The V and J ends lost 5 bases and 4 bases, in that order; junction bases with no gene match: 5. The CDR3 runs 14 residues. CDR1 and CDR2 from the germline V gene are MGHRA and YSYEKL. Here the CDR3 DNA reads TGCGCCAGCAGCTTCGGACAGGGTTCAGATACGCAGTATTTT. Translation: CASSFGQGSDTQYF.

This sequence joins TRBV6-2 or TRBV6-3 and TRBJ2-3; D not resolved. From germline, CDR1 is MNHEY and CDR2 SVGEGT. This CDR3 region has 11 residues. Between the trimmed V and J ends, which lost 3 bases and 6 bases, there was a span of 4 bases. As DNA, the CDR3 is TGTGCCAGCAGTTATATGGATACGCAGTATTTT. This translates into CASSYMDTQYF.

This clone was seen only once. This rearrangement joins TRBV6-4 to TRBJ2-3, with D possibly matching TRBD2 (6 bases). Between the trimmed V and J ends, which lost 0 bases and 12 bases, there was a span of 13 bases. The CDR3 extends over 13 amino acids. Germline V gene data show CDR1 as MRHNA and CDR2 as SNTAGT. This CDR3 is CASSDSEGGPQYF. CDR3 nucleotides: TGTGCCAGCAGTGACTCGGAGGGTGGGCCTCAGTATTTT.

The CDR3 sequence is CASSAQGNTEAFF. In DNA, the CDR3 is TGTGCCAGCAGTGCACAGGGGAACACTGAAGCTTTCTTT. The rearrangement joins TRBV2 to TRBJ1-1; tentatively, D is TRBD1 (6 bases). Germline V gives CDR1 SNHLY, CDR2 FYNNEI. CDR3 size: 13 residues. The V and J ends lost 4 bases and 1 base respectively, with 7 bases between them.

The chain uses TRBV4-2 and TRBJ1-2; 9 bases fit TRBD1. The CDR3 runs 15 residues. After removal of 1 base from V and 8 bases from J, the junction contained 8 bases not matched to a gene. The germline V gene encodes CDR1 LGHNA and CDR2 YNFKEQ. In DNA form, the CDR3 reads TGTGCCAGCAGCCAAGGGGACCGGGACAGGGAGGGCTACACCTTC. Translation gives CASSQGDRDREGYTF.

The rearrangement joins TRBV5-1 to TRBJ2-3; D unresolved. There are 16 residues in the CDR3. Germline V lookup: CDR1 SGHRS, CDR2 YFSETQ. Trimming shortened V by 0 bases and J by 0 bases, and 11 bases separated the two germline ends. DNA of the CDR3: TGCGCCAGCAGCTTGGGCCTGACGGAGAGCACAGATACGCAGTATTTT. This translates into CASSLGLTESTDTQYF.

This chain links TRBV19 with TRBJ1-5; no definite D call. V lost 7 bases to trimming and J lost 0 bases, with 13 bases between them. CDR3 length: 15 residues. The germline gives CDR1 LNHDA, CDR2 SQIVND (reference sequence). Written as DNA, the CDR3 is TGTGCCAGTAATGCGGCACCCTATAGCAATCAGCCCCAGCATTTT. As protein: CASNAAPYSNQPQHF. Drawing the rest from reference TRBV19 and TRBJ1-5, the complete variable domain is DGGITQSPKYLFRKEGQNVTLSCEQNLNHDAMYWYRQDPGQGLRLIYYSQIVNDFQKGDIAEGYSVSREKKESFPLTVTSAQKNPTAFYLCASNAAPYSNQPQHFGDGTRLSIL.

This chain joins TRBV2 and TRBJ2-5; 9 bases match TRBD1. CDR3 size: 15 residues. CDR1 is SNHLY and CDR2 is FYNNEI in the germline V gene. Trimming at V came to 6 bases and at J to 4 bases, leaving 9 bases not matched to a gene. CDR3 loop: CASSPGTGIGETQYF. The CDR3 DNA sequence: TGTGCCAGCAGCCCCGGGACAGGGATTGGAGAGACCCAGTACTTC.

V and J are TRBV9 and TRBJ2-5, with 14 bases fitting TRBD2. CDR3 size: 19 residues. With 3 bases clipped from V and 5 bases from J, the junction kept 15 bases outside the gene matches. The germline gives CDR1 SGDLS, CDR2 YYNGEE. CDR3 protein: CASSARRGTSGSSLETQYF. The CDR3 DNA follows: TGTGCCAGCAGCGCGAGGAGAGGGACTAGCGGGAGTTCGTTGGAGACCCAGTACTTC.

This clone turned up a few times. In DNA form, the CDR3 reads TGTGCCAGCAGCTTAGGGTCCCGGGGGAACGGCTACACCTTC. Translated, it gives CASSLGSRGNGYTF. This chain connects TRBV7-9 to TRBJ1-2; tentative D call: TRBD1 (5 bases). CDR1 is SEHNR, CDR2 FQNEAQ, per germline (reference sequence). This CDR3 region has 14 residues. V was pared by 1 base and J by 8 bases, with 14 bases between. Supplemented by reference TRBV7-9 and TRBJ1-2, the full variable domain reads DTGVSQNPRHKITKRGQNVTFRCDPISEHNRLYWYRQTLGQGPEFLTYFQNEAQLEKSRLLSDRFSAERPKGSFSTLEIQRTEQGDSAMYLCASSLGSRGNGYTFGSGTRLTVV.

The gene calls are TRBV27 and TRBJ2-1; D is possibly TRBD1 (6 bases). There are 16 residues in the CDR3. The germline gives CDR1 MNHEY, CDR2 SMNVEV (reference sequence). Between the trimmed V and J ends, which lost 5 bases and 2 bases, there was a span of 16 bases. The chain's CDR3 is CASSNNREFAYNEQFF. The CDR3 DNA reads TGTGCCAGCAGTAACAACAGGGAATTCGCCTACAATGAGCAGTTCTTC.

In this sample, this clone turned up a few times. The chain carries TRBV7-9 and TRBJ2-5; D uncertain. V was cut by 2 bases and J by 5 bases, with 9 bases left in between. The CDR3 contains 13 residues. Germline V gene sequence: CDR1 SEHNR, CDR2 FQNEAQ (reference sequence). CDR3: CASSLTSVETQYF. Here the CDR3 DNA reads TGTGCCAGCAGCTTAACAAGTGTGGAGACCCAGTACTTC.

This clone was seen only once. This rearrangement joins TRBV10-3 to TRBJ1-1; no reliable D call. Germline CDR1 ENHRY, CDR2 SYGVKD. CDR3 length: 16 amino acids. V lost 2 bases to trimming and J lost 6 bases, with 19 bases between them. The CDR3 loop reads CAISETQTSRVAEAFF. The CDR3 coding sequence is TGTGCCATCAGTGAGACCCAAACCTCCCGGGTGGCTGAAGCTTTCTTT.